This T cell receptor beta chain emerged from a study of OX40 agonist ivuxolimab in advanced cancers. Trimming took 5 bases from V and 7 from J; bases not matched to a gene: 2. In germline, CDR1 is GTSNPN, CDR2 SVGIG (reference sequence). CDR3 length: 13 amino acids. The protocol was immunoSEQ multiplex PCR, while the TCRdb copy is restricted to in-frame clones and leaves out a portion. The table includes tens of thousands of clones, 70% to 90% detected once. The sequence derives from an adult with an advanced solid tumor such as melanoma, head and neck, liver or kidney cancer. The input for sequencing was CD4+ or CD8+ T cells sorted from blood, taken in a trial of the OX40 agonist ivuxolimab. The V and J genes are TRBV30 and TRBJ1-4, with 12 bases aligning to TRBD1. In DNA form, the CDR3 reads TGTGCCTGGGGGGACAGGGGGCTTGAAAAACTGTTTTTT. Translation: CAWGDRGLEKLFF.